Included here is one T cell receptor beta chain sequence, with context. What it recognizes is unknown. The entry originates in a study of OX40 agonist ivuxolimab in advanced cancers. Study overall: Melanoma, hepatocellular carcinoma, head and neck or renal cell cancer occurred in dose-escalation patients.

The data were produced by immunoSEQ multiplex PCR, yet TCRdb's version contains in-frame clones alone and is incomplete. The sample holds more than 85,000 clones; under 95% are singletons and the top ten take around 1.5%. The CDR3 sequence is 13 residues long. V shed 8 bases and J shed 1 base, with 8 bases lying between them. The germline gives CDR1 SNHLY, CDR2 FYNNEI. Study results and limitations: CD4+ T cells averaged fewer expanded clones than CD8+ T cells.

The input for sequencing was CD4+ or CD8+ T cells sorted from blood, taken in a trial of the OX40 agonist ivuxolimab. This chain connects TRBV2 to TRBJ2-2; D remains ambiguous. This receptor was taken from an adult with an advanced solid tumor such as melanoma, head and neck, liver or kidney cancer. DNA for the CDR3: TGTGCCAGCTTTACAGTGAACACCGGGGAGCTGTTTTTT. This sequence encodes CASFTVNTGELFF.